The next 24 T cell receptor beta chains were all read from a single sample in a study of blood T cell repertoires in COVID-19. Profiling relied on immunoSEQ multiplex PCR, and the TCRdb table lists in-frame clones only, not all of them. The sample shows approximately 88,000 clones, around 90% of them seen only once. Sequenced input: peripheral blood. The origin of the receptors is a male donor with acute or convalescent COVID-19.

The gene calls are TRBV24-1 and TRBJ2-7; a possible D gene is TRBD1 (7 bases). Trimming pared 5 bases from V and 4 bases from J, leaving 17 bases between. The CDR3 has 15 amino acids. Germline CDR1 is KGHDR and CDR2 is SFDVKD. Here the CDR3 reads CATSGRGQGGYEQYF. In nucleotides, the CDR3 is TGTGCCACCAGTGGAAGGGGTCAGGGGGGTTACGAGCAGTACTTC.

This sequence joins TRBV5-5 and TRBJ2-2, with TRBD1 matching over 9 bases. The ends lost 4 bases at V and 4 bases at J; junction bases unmatched: 5. The germline gives CDR1 SGHKS, CDR2 YYEKEE (reference sequence). This CDR3 comprises 15 residues. CDR3 in amino acids: CASSKQGAGTGELFF. The CDR3 DNA sequence: TGTGCCAGCAGCAAACAGGGGGCAGGCACCGGGGAGCTGTTTTTT.

The V and J genes are TRBV6-5 and TRBJ1-1; TRBD1 might be the D (6 bases). Germline values: CDR1 MNHEY, CDR2 SVGAGI. CDR3 length: 13 amino acids. V dropped 4 bases and J dropped 5 bases, with 11 bases sitting between them. CDR3 protein: CASSFRGRTEAFF. The DNA of the CDR3 is TGTGCCAGCAGTTTCAGGGGAAGAACTGAAGCTTTCTTT.

The V call is TRBV7-8, the J call TRBJ2-7; the D gene is possibly TRBD2 (6 bases). This CDR3 has 13 residues. Germline CDR1 SGHVS, CDR2 FQNEAQ. Trimming took off 5 bases at V and 3 bases at J, with 11 bases between the two ends. The CDR3 loop reads CASSRDSYYEQYF. The CDR3 DNA reads as TGTGCCAGCAGCCGGGACTCATACTACGAGCAGTACTTC.

The rearrangement links TRBV5-1 to TRBJ2-2; D unclear. The germline V gene encodes CDR1 SGHRS and CDR2 YFSETQ. V lost 2 bases and J 4 bases, leaving 15 bases between the germline ends. The length of the CDR3 is 16 residues. CDR3 region: CASSFGLDVATGELFF. DNA of the CDR3: TGCGCCAGCAGCTTCGGTCTAGACGTCGCCACCGGGGAGCTGTTTTTT.

The chain joins TRBV5-6 to TRBJ2-7, with TRBD2 matching over 11 bases. Trimming at V came to 4 bases and at J to 3 bases, leaving 6 bases not matched to a gene. Germline-derived CDR1 and CDR2 are SGHDT and YYEEEE. CDR3 length: 15 residues. CDR3 DNA: TGTGCCAGCAGCACCCCTAGCGGGGGGAGCTACGAGCAGTACTTC. Residues: CASSTPSGGSYEQYF.

The chain combines TRBV6-5 with TRBJ1-2; no firm D call. CDR1 and CDR2 (germline): MNHEY, SVGAGI. The CDR3 runs 12 residues. V lost 6 bases and J lost 8, with 13 bases in between. The CDR3 region is CASSFGQAGYTF. The CDR3 DNA reads TGTGCCAGCAGCTTTGGCCAGGCAGGCTACACCTTC.

This clone has more than one count but fewer than ten. The CDR3 sequence: CASSQESAGRETQYF. CDR3 coding DNA: TGTGCCAGCAGCCAAGAGTCAGCGGGGAGAGAGACCCAGTACTTC. V and J are TRBV3-1 (or the pseudogene TRBV3-2) and TRBJ2-5; 7 nucleotides line up with TRBD2. J gave up 4 bases and V 0 bases, and 5 bases lay outside the gene matches. CDR1 LGHDT and CDR2 YNNKEL come from the germline V gene (reference sequence). The CDR3 is 15 residues long.

This clone appeared a few times. The chain links TRBV28 to TRBJ1-2; 7 bases are a match to TRBD1. J was trimmed by 10 bases and V by 3 bases; bases with no gene match: 11. The CDR3 spans 14 residues. Germline V gene data show CDR1 as MDHEN and CDR2 as SYDVKM. CDR3 protein: CASSFIDRENTYTF. The CDR3 DNA reads as TGTGCCAGCAGTTTTATTGACAGGGAGAATACCTACACCTTC.

The chain has TRBV19 and TRBJ1-1; D is perhaps TRBD1 (5 bases). The germline V gene encodes CDR1 LNHDA and CDR2 SQIVND (reference sequence). V gave up 3 bases and J gave up 1 base, with 15 bases separating them. This CDR3 has 16 amino acids. As DNA, the CDR3 is TGTGCCAGTAGTATGGTCGGGGGGAGGAGGAACACTGAAGCTTTCTTT. It specifies CASSMVGGRRNTEAFF.

This chain links TRBV10-3 with TRBJ1-4; 9 nucleotides agree with TRBD1. CDR3 length: 14 amino acids. CDR1 and CDR2 from the germline V gene are ENHRY and SYGVKD. V dropped 5 bases and J dropped 5; count of bases not matched to a gene: 3. In DNA form, the CDR3 reads TGTGCCATCAGTACAGGGGGCAACAATGAAAAACTGTTTTTT. Amino acids: CAISTGGNNEKLFF.

The V and J genes are TRBV9 and TRBJ1-5; no reliable D call. Germline V CDR1 and CDR2: SGDLS, YYNGEE. V shed 3 bases and J shed 0 bases, with 10 bases lying between them. The CDR3 contains 15 residues. For the CDR3, the DNA is TGTGCCAGCAGCGCTTCGGGGTATAGCAATCAGCCCCAGCATTTT. It codes for CASSASGYSNQPQHF. Supplemented by reference TRBV9 and TRBJ1-5, the full variable domain reads DSGVTQTPKHLITATGQRVTLRCSPRSGDLSVYWYQQSLDQGLQFLIQYYNGEERAKGNILERFSAQQFPDLHSELNLSSLELGDSALYFCASSASGYSNQPQHFGDGTRLSIL.

This clone was counted once. The chain joins TRBV7-9 to TRBJ2-7; 7 nucleotides line up with TRBD1. Germline values: CDR1 SEHNR, CDR2 FQNEAQ (reference sequence). Trimming at V came to 1 base and at J to 12 bases, leaving 3 bases not matched to a gene. The CDR3 is made up of 11 amino acids. The chain's CDR3 is CASSLGQGLYF. The CDR3 DNA is TGTGCCAGCAGCTTAGGACAGGGCCTGTACTTC.

The rearrangement joins TRBV5-3 to TRBJ1-4; no clear D gene. TRBV5-3 is an open reading frame whose function is uncertain. The V gene lost 0 bases and the J gene lost 4 bases, with 10 bases spanning the gap. This CDR3 comprises 15 residues. CDR3 DNA sequence: TGTGCCAGAAGCTTGGGTGGCCGACTTAATGAAAAACTGTTTTTT. Translating it yields CARSLGGRLNEKLFF.

This chain links TRBV6-5 with TRBJ2-5; 9 bases align to TRBD1. V lost 6 bases and J lost 4; bases outside the gene matches: 6. Germline V lookup: CDR1 MNHEY, CDR2 SVGAGI. The CDR3 is made up of 14 amino acids. The DNA for the CDR3 is TGTGCCAGCAGCTCCACAGGGGGCCGAGAGACCCAGTACTTC. This translates into CASSSTGGRETQYF.

This chain joins TRBV30 and TRBJ1-2, with D uncertain. Trimming took off 2 bases at V and 9 bases at J, with 10 bases between the two ends. CDR1 is GTSNPN, CDR2 SVGIG, per germline (reference sequence). CDR3 length: 11 amino acids. For the CDR3, the DNA is TGTGCCTGGAGTCTAGTGTCTAGCTACACCTTC. This translates into CAWSLVSSYTF.

This rearrangement joins TRBV6-6 to TRBJ1-4, with TRBD1 matching over 10 bases. V was pared by 5 bases and J by 14 bases, with 5 bases of the junction left unmatched. The CDR3 extends over 12 amino acids. The V gene's germline CDR1 is MNHNY and CDR2 SVGAGI (reference sequence). CDR3 region: CASSQGTGALFF. The CDR3, as DNA: TGTGCCAGCAGTCAGGGGACAGGGGCCCTGTTTTTT.

The rearrangement links TRBV27 to TRBJ1-5, with D tentatively TRBD1 (5 bases). The CDR3 runs to 17 residues. V was trimmed by 6 bases and J by 2 bases, leaving 20 bases between them. Germline V CDR1 and CDR2: MNHEY, SMNVEV (reference sequence). The CDR3 region has the DNA TGTGCCAGCAGCCAGCAGGGTATCCCATTAGGCAATCAGCCCCAGCATTTT. This translates into CASSQQGIPLGNQPQHF.

The chain couples TRBV12-3 or TRBV12-4 to TRBJ1-2, with D perhaps TRBD1 (5 bases). The germline V and J ends were trimmed by 8 bases and 4 bases, with 14 bases remaining between them. The CDR3 is made up of 13 amino acids. The CDR3 here is CASRREGGYGYTF. CDR3 bases: TGTGCCAGCCGCAGGGAGGGAGGCTATGGCTACACCTTC.

The genes are TRBV7-9 and TRBJ1-1, with unresolved D. V gave up 1 base and J gave up 4 bases, with 10 bases separating them. The CDR3 contains 14 residues. The germline V gene has CDR1 SEHNR and CDR2 FQNEAQ (reference sequence). CDR3 in amino acids: CASSLVPRGTEAFF. The CDR3 region has the DNA TGTGCCAGCAGCTTAGTGCCCAGAGGCACTGAAGCTTTCTTT.

This clone showed up just once. V and J are TRBV24-1 and TRBJ2-1, with TRBD2 identical over 16 bases. After removal of 3 bases from V and 9 bases from J, the junction contained 13 bases not matched to a gene. Looked up from germline, CDR1 is KGHDR and CDR2 is SFDVKD. CDR3 length: 19 amino acids. The CDR3 sequence: CATSDIPRGLAGGLTEQFF. The CDR3 DNA is TGTGCCACCAGTGATATCCCCCGGGGACTAGCGGGGGGGCTAACTGAGCAGTTCTTC.

This clone appeared a single time. The CDR3 loop reads CASSLVDRAGNEQFF. The CDR3, as DNA: TGTGCCAGCAGCTTAGTGGACAGGGCCGGAAATGAGCAGTTCTTC. The rearrangement uses TRBV7-8 and TRBJ2-1; 8 positions match TRBD1. Germline V CDR1 and CDR2: SGHVS, FQNEAQ. The CDR3 runs 15 residues. J gave up 7 bases and V 1 base, and 6 bases lay outside the gene matches.

This clone was found a few times. The V and J genes are TRBV5-1 and TRBJ1-2; D perhaps matches TRBD1 (5 bases). This CDR3 is built from 15 residues. The germline V gene has CDR1 SGHRS and CDR2 YFSETQ. The ends were cut back, 0 bases at V and 2 bases at J, with 11 bases in the middle. This chain's CDR3 is CASSLDGRTNYGYTF. The CDR3 region has the DNA TGCGCCAGCAGCTTGGACGGCAGGACAAACTATGGCTACACCTTC.

The chain has TRBV7-9 and TRBJ2-1, with D perhaps matching TRBD1 (5 bases). The CDR3 length is 13 residues. Trimming stripped 11 bases from V and 2 bases from J, with 13 bases between. In germline, CDR1 is SEHNR, CDR2 FQNEAQ (reference sequence). The CDR3 DNA sequence: TGTGCCGCCCACCCGACAGCCTACAATGAGCAGTTCTTC. Its translation: CAAHPTAYNEQFF.